Listed below are T cell receptor beta chains from one sample, sequenced in a study of metastatic and nonmetastatic thyroid tumors. TCRdb redid the clone calls on the PCR reads using MiXCR. Among 7,500 to 9,500 clones listed, 26% were seen once. The material sequenced was adjacent normal tissue. Receptor source: a female donor with papillary thyroid cancer or a benign thyroid nodule (not recorded which). Some clones in this sample may be carry-over from other donors' samples. Each CDR3 is given with its conserved first and last residue. D genes are given only for firm matches. Size tells how often a clone was seen (once, few, many) or the class of an expanded clone, and some rows leave it out.

CDR3aa: CSHRCALNSPLHF
CDR3nt: TGTTCCCACAGGTGCGCGTTGAATTCACCCCTCCACTTT
v_gene: TRBV10-3
abundance: .
j_gene: TRBJ1-6
d_gene: .

CDR3aa: CASSLAPPGGSNSPLHF
CDR3nt: TGTGCCAGCAGTTTAGCCCCCCCAGGGGGGAGCAATTCACCCCTCCACTTT
v_gene: TRBV27
abundance: few
j_gene: TRBJ1-6
d_gene: TRBD1

CDR3aa: CASSSGAAYGYTF
CDR3nt: TGTGCCAGCAGCTCAGGGGCGGCCTATGGCTACACCTTC
v_gene: TRBV2
abundance: few
j_gene: TRBJ1-2
d_gene: .

CDR3aa: CASSQEDRSGNTIYF
CDR3nt: TGTGCCAGCAGCCAAGAGGACCGCTCTGGAAACACCATATATTTT
v_gene: TRBV4-2
abundance: .
j_gene: TRBJ1-3
d_gene: .

CDR3aa: CASSGRLAGGSTDTQYF
CDR3nt: TGTGCCAGCAGCGGGAGACTAGCGGGGGGGAGCACAGATACGCAGTATTTT
v_gene: TRBV11-2
abundance: .
j_gene: TRBJ2-3
d_gene: TRBD2

CDR3aa: CASRPGQNSGANVLTF
CDR3nt: TGTGCCAGCAGACCGGGACAGAACTCTGGGGCCAACGTCCTGACTTTC
v_gene: TRBV11-1
abundance: .
j_gene: TRBJ2-6
d_gene: TRBD1

CDR3aa: CASSVGDVGYGYTF
CDR3nt: TGTGCCAGCAGTGTAGGGGACGTAGGGTATGGCTACACCTTC
v_gene: TRBV27
abundance: few
j_gene: TRBJ1-2
d_gene: .

CDR3aa: CASSQEGQGLTGELFF
CDR3nt: TGCGCCAGCAGCCAAGAGGGGCAGGGTCTCACCGGGGAGCTGTTTTTT
v_gene: TRBV4-1
abundance: few
j_gene: TRBJ2-2
d_gene: .

CDR3aa: CASSLSRDRGRSPLHF
CDR3nt: TGTGCCAGCAGTTTAAGCCGGGACAGGGGGCGATCACCCCTCCACTTT
v_gene: TRBV27
abundance: few
j_gene: TRBJ1-6
d_gene: TRBD1

CDR3aa: CASISGGSPYGYTF
CDR3nt: TGTGCCAGCATCTCAGGGGGATCTCCCTATGGCTACACCTTC
v_gene: TRBV28
abundance: few
j_gene: TRBJ1-2
d_gene: TRBD1

CDR3aa: CSALPRDRGLNTEAFF
CDR3nt: TGCAGTGCCCTTCCCCGGGACAGGGGGCTGAACACTGAAGCTTTCTTT
v_gene: TRBV20-1
abundance: .
j_gene: TRBJ1-1
d_gene: TRBD1

CDR3aa: CASSLTGVYSNQPQHF
CDR3nt: TGTGCCAGCAGCTTGACAGGAGTTTATAGCAATCAGCCCCAGCATTTT
v_gene: TRBV5-6
abundance: medium-sized
j_gene: TRBJ1-5
d_gene: .

CDR3aa: CSARQDRGGTDTQYF
CDR3nt: TGCAGTGCTAGGCAGGACAGGGGGGGGACAGATACGCAGTATTTT
v_gene: TRBV20-1
abundance: .
j_gene: TRBJ2-3
d_gene: TRBD1

CDR3aa: CSARDPVINYGYTF
CDR3nt: TGCAGTGCTAGAGACCCAGTCATCAACTATGGCTACACCTTC
v_gene: TRBV20-1
abundance: .
j_gene: TRBJ1-2
d_gene: .

CDR3aa: CSVDIDRPGGTDTQYF
CDR3nt: TGCAGCGTCGACATAGACAGACCAGGAGGCACAGATACGCAGTATTTT
v_gene: TRBV29-1
abundance: few
j_gene: TRBJ2-3
d_gene: .

CDR3aa: CASTSCEDEQYF
CDR3nt: TGTGCCAGCACCAGTTGTGAAGACGAGCAGTACTTC
v_gene: TRBV7-9
abundance: .
j_gene: TRBJ2-7
d_gene: .

CDR3aa: CSARTPDSLYEQYF
CDR3nt: TGCAGTGCCCGAACCCCGGACAGCCTCTACGAGCAGTACTTC
v_gene: TRBV20-1
abundance: once
j_gene: TRBJ2-7
d_gene: .

CDR3aa: CASRQRGEQYF
CDR3nt: TGCGCCAGCAGACAAAGAGGCGAGCAGTACTTC
v_gene: TRBV4-1
abundance: medium-sized
j_gene: TRBJ2-7
d_gene: .

CDR3aa: CASSVTSGDVYEQYF
CDR3nt: TGTGCCAGCAGTGTGACTAGCGGGGACGTCTACGAGCAGTACTTC
v_gene: TRBV6-1
abundance: .
j_gene: TRBJ2-7
d_gene: TRBD2

CDR3aa: CASSSHGSSYNEQFF
CDR3nt: TGTGCCAGCAGCTCCCACGGGTCCTCCTACAATGAGCAGTTCTTC
v_gene: TRBV9
abundance: .
j_gene: TRBJ2-1
d_gene: .

CDR3aa: CASTKEGANEQFF
CDR3nt: TGTGCCAGCACCAAAGAGGGGGCGAATGAGCAGTTCTTC
v_gene: TRBV6-2/TRBV6-3
abundance: few
j_gene: TRBJ2-1
d_gene: TRBD1

CDR3aa: CAWGDSSYEQYF
CDR3nt: TGTGCCTGGGGGGACAGCTCCTACGAGCAGTACTTC
v_gene: TRBV30
abundance: many
j_gene: TRBJ2-7
d_gene: TRBD1

CDR3aa: CASSDLGIRINEQFF
CDR3nt: TGTGCCAGCAGTGATCTAGGGATCCGGATCAATGAGCAGTTCTTC
v_gene: TRBV6-1
abundance: few
j_gene: TRBJ2-1
d_gene: .

CDR3aa: CASSGRLAGGVNEQFF
CDR3nt: TGTGCCAGCAGCGGGAGACTAGCGGGGGGAGTGAATGAGCAGTTCTTC
v_gene: TRBV11-2
abundance: .
j_gene: TRBJ2-1
d_gene: TRBD2

CDR3aa: CASSLKGVFDEQFF
CDR3nt: TGTGCCAGCAGTTTAAAAGGGGTTTTCGATGAGCAGTTCTTC
v_gene: TRBV12-3/TRBV12-4
abundance: few
j_gene: TRBJ2-1
d_gene: .

CDR3aa: CASSVAKVRYNDAMNTEAFF
CDR3nt: TGTGCCAGCAGCGTAGCGAAGGTGAGGTACAATGATGCAATGAACACTGAAGCTTTCTTT
v_gene: TRBV9
abundance: .
j_gene: TRBJ1-1
d_gene: .